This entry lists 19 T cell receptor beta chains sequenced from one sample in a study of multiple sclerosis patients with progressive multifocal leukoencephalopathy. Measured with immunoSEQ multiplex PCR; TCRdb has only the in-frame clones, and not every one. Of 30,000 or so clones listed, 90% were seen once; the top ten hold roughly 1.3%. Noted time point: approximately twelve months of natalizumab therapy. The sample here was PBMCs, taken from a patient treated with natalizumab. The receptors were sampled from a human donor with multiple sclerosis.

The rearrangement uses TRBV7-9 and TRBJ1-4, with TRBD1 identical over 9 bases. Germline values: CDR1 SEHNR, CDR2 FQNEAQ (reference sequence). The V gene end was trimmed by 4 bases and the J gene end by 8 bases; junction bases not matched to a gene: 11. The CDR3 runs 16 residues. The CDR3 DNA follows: TGTGCCAGCAGCTACCCTAAGGACAGGGGCGGAGAAAAACTGTTTTTT. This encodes CASSYPKDRGGEKLFF.

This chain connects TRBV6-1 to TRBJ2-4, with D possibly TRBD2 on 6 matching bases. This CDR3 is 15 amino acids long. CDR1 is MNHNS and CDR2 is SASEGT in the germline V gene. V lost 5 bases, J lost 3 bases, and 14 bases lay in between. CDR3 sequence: CASSPGGMGKNIQYF. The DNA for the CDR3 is TGTGCCAGCAGTCCCGGAGGGATGGGCAAAAACATTCAGTACTTC.

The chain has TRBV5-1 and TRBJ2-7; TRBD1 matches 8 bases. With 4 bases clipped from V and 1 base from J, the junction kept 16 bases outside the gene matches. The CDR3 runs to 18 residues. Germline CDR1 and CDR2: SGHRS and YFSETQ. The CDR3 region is CASSLRLLGRDRSYEQYF. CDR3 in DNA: TGCGCCAGCAGCCTACGCTTACTAGGGCGGGACAGGTCCTACGAGCAGTACTTC.

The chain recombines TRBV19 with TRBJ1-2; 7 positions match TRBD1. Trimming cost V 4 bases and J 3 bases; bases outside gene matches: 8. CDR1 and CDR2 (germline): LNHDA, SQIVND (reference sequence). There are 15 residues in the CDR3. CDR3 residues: CASSTRLGQDYGYTF. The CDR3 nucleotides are TGTGCCAGTAGTACCCGGCTTGGACAGGACTATGGCTACACCTTC.

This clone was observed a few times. The CDR3 DNA reads as TGTGCCAGCAGTACAGGGAAAAATCAGCCCCAGCATTTT. It encodes CASSTGKNQPQHF. The chain is built from TRBV7-2 and TRBJ1-5, with D possibly being TRBD1 (6 bases). The germline V gene encodes CDR1 SGHTA and CDR2 FQGNSA. The V end lost 6 bases, the J end lost 4 bases, and 10 bases lay between the germline ends. CDR3 size: 13 residues.

The CDR3 sequence: CASSGGLAGEAYEQYF. CDR3 bases: TGTGCCAGCAGCGGGGGACTAGCGGGGGAGGCCTACGAGCAGTACTTC. V gene TRBV7-9 combines with J gene TRBJ2-7, with 14 bases identical to TRBD2. CDR1 is SEHNR and CDR2 is FQNEAQ in the germline V gene (reference sequence). The J segment lost 2 bases and the V segment lost 5 bases, leaving 5 bases of the junction unmatched. This CDR3 has 16 residues.

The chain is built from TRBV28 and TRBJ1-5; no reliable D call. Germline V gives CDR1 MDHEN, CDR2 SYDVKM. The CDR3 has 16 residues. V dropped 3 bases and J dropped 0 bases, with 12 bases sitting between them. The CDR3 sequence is CASSFNRIYSNQPQHF. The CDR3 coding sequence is TGTGCCAGCAGTTTTAACAGAATCTATAGCAATCAGCCCCAGCATTTT.

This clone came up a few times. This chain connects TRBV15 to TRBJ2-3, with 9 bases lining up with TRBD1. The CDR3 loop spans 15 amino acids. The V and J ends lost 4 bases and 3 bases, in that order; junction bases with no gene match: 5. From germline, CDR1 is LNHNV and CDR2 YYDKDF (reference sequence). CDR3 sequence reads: CATSIGTGRTDTQYF. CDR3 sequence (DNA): TGTGCCACCAGCATCGGGACAGGGAGGACAGATACGCAGTATTTT.

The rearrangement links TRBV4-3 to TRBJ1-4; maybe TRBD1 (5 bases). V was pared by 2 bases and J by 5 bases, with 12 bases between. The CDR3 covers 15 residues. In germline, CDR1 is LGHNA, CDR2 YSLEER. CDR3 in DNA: TGCGCCAGCAGCCAATCCTCCTGGGGCAATGAAAAACTGTTTTTT. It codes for CASSQSSWGNEKLFF.

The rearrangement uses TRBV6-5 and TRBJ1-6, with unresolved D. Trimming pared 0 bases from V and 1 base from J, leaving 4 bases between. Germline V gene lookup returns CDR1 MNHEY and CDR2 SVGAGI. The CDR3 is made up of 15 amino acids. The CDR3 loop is CASSYSSSYNSPLHF. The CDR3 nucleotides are TGTGCCAGCAGTTACTCGAGTTCCTATAATTCACCCCTCCACTTT.

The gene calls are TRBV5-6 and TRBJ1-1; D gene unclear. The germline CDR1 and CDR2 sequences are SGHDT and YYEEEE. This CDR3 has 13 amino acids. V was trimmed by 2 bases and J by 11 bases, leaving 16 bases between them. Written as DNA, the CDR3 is TGTGCCAGCAGCTTCGGTAATCCCGGCCCGGCTTTCTTT. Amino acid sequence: CASSFGNPGPAFF.

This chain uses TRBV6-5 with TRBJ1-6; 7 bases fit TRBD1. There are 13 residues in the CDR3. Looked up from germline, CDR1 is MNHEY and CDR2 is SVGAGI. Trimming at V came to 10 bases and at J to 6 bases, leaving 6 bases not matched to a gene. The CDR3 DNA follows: TGTGCCACGGGACAGAGATTTAATTCACCCCTCCACTTT. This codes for CATGQRFNSPLHF.

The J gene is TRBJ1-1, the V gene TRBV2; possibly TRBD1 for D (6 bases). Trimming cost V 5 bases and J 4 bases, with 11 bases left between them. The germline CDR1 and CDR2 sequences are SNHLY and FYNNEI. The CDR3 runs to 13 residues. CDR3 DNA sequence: TGTGCCAGCAGTAACGGGGGGGCCACTGAAGCTTTCTTT. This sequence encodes CASSNGGATEAFF.

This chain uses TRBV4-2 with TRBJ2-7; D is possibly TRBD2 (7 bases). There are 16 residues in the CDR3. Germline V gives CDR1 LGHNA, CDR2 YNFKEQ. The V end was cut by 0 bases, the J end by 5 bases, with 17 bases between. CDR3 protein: CASSQDRGGAFNEQYF. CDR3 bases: TGTGCCAGCAGCCAAGATCGAGGGGGGGCTTTCAACGAGCAGTACTTC.

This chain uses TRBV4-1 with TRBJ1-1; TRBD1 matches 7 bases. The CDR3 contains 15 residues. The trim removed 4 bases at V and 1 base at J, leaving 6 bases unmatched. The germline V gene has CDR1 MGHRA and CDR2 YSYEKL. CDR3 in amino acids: CASSRTGTANTEAFF. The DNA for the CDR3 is TGCGCCAGCAGCCGGACCGGGACAGCGAACACTGAAGCTTTCTTT.

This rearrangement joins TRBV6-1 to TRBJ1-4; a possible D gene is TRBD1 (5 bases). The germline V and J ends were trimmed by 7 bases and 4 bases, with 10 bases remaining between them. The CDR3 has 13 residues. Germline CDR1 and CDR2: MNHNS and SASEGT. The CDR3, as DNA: TGTGCCAGCACCCGGGACTTTAATGAAAAACTGTTTTTT. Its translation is CASTRDFNEKLFF.

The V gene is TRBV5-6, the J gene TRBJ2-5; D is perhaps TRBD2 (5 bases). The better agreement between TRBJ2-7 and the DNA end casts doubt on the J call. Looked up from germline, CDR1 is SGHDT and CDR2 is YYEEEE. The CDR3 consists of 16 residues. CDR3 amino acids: CASSLTAVGSSYEQYF. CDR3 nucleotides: TGTGCCAGCAGCTTGACCGCGGTGGGGAGCTCCTACGAGCAGTACTTC.

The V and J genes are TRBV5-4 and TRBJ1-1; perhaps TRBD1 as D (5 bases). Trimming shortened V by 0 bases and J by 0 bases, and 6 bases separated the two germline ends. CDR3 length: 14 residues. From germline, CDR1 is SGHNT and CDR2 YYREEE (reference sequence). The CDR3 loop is CASSLDRLNTEAFF. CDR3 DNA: TGTGCCAGCAGCTTGGACAGGTTGAACACTGAAGCTTTCTTT.

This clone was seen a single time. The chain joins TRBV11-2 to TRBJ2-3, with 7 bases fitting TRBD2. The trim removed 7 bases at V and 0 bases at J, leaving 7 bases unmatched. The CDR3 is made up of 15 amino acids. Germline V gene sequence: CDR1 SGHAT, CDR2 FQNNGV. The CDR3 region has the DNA TGTGCCAGCACCCTTGGGACTATCAGCACAGATACGCAGTATTTT. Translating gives CASTLGTISTDTQYF.